This T cell receptor (beta chain) was identified during a study of blood T cell repertoires in COVID-19. Germline CDR1 reads SNHLY; CDR2 reads FYNNEI. The length of the CDR3 is 16 residues. After removal of 5 bases from V and 4 bases from J, the junction contained 11 bases not matched to a gene. Per the authors' pipeline: Quantification of nucleated cells was approximated via reference gene primer amplification. TCRdb keeps only in-frame clones here, not all; method: immunoSEQ multiplex PCR. The DNA gave D and trimming, while V, J and clone size come from that table. In the table there are roughly 480,000 clones, 85% to 90% of which are singletons.

The receptor comes from a man in his late teens or twenties with COVID-19, enrolled during active disease. The sample taken for sequencing was peripheral blood. The chain recombines TRBV2 with TRBJ2-7; 10 nucleotides align to TRBD2. The CDR3 DNA is TGTGCCAGCAGTTTATCGGTACAGCGGGAGGGTTACGAGCAGTACTTC. Translation: CASSLSVQREGYEQYF.